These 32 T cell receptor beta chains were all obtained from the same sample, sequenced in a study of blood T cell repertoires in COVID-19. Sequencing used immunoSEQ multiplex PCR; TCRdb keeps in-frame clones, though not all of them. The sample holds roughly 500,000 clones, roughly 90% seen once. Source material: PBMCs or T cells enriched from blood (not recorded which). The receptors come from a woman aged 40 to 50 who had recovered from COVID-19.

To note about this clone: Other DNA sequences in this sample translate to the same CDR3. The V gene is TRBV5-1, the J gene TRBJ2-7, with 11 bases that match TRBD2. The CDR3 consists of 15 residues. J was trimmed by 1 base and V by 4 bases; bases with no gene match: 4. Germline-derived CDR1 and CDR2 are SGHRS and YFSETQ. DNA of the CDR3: TGCGCCAGCAGCCTCGGGACTAGCGGATCCTACGAGCAGTACTTC. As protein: CASSLGTSGSYEQYF.

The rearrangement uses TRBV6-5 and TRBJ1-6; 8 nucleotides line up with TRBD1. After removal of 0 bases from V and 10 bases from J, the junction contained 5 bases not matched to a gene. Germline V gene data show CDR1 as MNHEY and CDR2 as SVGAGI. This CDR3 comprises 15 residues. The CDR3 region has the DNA TGTGCCAGCAGTTACTCGAGGACAGGGCGATCACCCCTCCACTTT. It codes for CASSYSRTGRSPLHF.

CDR3: CASRRTGGFTYEQYF. CDR3 in DNA: TGTGCCAGCCGAAGGACAGGGGGTTTCACCTACGAGCAGTACTTC. The J gene is TRBJ2-7, the V gene TRBV21-1; no check of the table's D call, TRBD1, against the DNA was made. TRBV21-1 is a pseudogene segment. CDR3 length: 15 amino acids.

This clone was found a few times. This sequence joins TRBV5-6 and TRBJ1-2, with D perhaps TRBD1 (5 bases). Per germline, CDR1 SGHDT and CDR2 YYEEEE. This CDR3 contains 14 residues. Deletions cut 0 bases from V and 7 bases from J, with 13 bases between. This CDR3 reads CASSLAGDRLGYTF. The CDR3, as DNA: TGTGCCAGCAGCTTGGCGGGGGACCGCCTTGGCTACACCTTC.

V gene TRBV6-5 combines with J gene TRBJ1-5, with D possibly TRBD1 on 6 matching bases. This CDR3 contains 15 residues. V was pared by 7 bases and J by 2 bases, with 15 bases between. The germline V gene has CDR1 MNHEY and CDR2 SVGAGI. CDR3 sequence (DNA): TGTGCCAGCACTCGACGGGGGGCCGGCAATCAGCCCCAGCATTTT. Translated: CASTRRGAGNQPQHF.

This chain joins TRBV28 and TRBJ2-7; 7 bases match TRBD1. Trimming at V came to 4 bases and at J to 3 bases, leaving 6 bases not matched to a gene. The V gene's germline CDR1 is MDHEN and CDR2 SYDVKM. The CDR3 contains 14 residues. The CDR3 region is CASSSKPGGYEQYF. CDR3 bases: TGTGCCAGCAGTTCAAAACCAGGGGGCTACGAGCAGTACTTC.

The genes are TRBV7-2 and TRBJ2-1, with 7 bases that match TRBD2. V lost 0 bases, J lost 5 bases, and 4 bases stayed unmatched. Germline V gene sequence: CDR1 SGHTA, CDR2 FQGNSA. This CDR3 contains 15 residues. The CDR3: CASSLARDYNNEQFF. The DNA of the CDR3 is TGTGCCAGCAGCTTAGCCCGGGACTACAACAATGAGCAGTTCTTC.

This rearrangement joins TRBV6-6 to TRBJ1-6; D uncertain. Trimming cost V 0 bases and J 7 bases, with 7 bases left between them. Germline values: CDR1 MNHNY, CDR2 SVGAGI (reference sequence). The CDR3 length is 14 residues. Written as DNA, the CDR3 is TGTGCCAGCAGTTACTCCGAGAGCAATTCACCCCTCCACTTT. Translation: CASSYSESNSPLHF.

CDR3 nucleotides: TGTGCCAGCAGCTTGAACTGGGACTCCGTGGATACGCAGTATTTT. Translated, it gives CASSLNWDSVDTQYF. The genes are TRBV11-3 and TRBJ2-3; D perhaps matches TRBD2 (6 bases). The CDR3 loop spans 15 amino acids. Germline CDR1 reads SGHNT; CDR2 reads YENEEA. V shed 3 bases and J shed 6 bases, with 16 bases lying between them.

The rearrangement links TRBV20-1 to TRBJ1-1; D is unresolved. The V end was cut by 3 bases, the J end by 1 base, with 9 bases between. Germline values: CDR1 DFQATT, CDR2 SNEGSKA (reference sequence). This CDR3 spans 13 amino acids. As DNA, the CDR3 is TGCAGTGCTAGTGGGCAGGCGAACACTGAAGCTTTCTTT. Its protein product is CSASGQANTEAFF.

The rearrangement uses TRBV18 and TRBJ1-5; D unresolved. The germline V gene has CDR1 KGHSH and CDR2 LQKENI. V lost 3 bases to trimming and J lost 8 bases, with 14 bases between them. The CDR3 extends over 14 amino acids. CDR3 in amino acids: CASSPAPRQEPQHF. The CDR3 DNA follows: TGTGCCAGCTCACCCGCACCACGTCAGGAGCCCCAGCATTTT. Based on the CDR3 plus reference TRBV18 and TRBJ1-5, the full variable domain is NAGVMQNPRHLVRRRGQEARLRCSPMKGHSHVYWYRQLPEEGLKFMVYLQKENIIDESGMPKERFSAEFPKEGPSILRIQQVVRGDSAAYFCASSPAPRQEPQHFGDGTRLSIL.

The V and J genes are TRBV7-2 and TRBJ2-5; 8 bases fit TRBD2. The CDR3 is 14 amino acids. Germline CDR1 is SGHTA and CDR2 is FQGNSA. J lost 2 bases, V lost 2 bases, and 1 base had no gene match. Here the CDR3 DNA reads TGTGCCAGCAGCTTAACTAGCGGACAAGAGACCCAGTACTTC. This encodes CASSLTSGQETQYF.

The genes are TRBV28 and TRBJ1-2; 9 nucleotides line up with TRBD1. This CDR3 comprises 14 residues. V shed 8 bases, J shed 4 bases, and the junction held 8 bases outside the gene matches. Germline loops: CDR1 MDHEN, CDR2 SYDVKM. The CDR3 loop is CASGTGLQRYGYTF. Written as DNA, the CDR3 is TGTGCCAGCGGGACAGGGTTACAACGCTATGGCTACACCTTC.

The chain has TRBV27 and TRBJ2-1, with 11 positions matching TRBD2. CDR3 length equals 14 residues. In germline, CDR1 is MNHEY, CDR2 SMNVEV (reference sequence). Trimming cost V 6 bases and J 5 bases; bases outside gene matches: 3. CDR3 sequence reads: CASRGLADDNEQFF. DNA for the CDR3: TGTGCCAGCAGGGGACTAGCGGATGACAATGAGCAGTTCTTC.

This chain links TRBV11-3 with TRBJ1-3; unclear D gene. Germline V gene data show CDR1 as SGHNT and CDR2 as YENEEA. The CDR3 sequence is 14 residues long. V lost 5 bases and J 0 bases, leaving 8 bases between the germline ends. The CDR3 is CASSLTVSGNTIYF. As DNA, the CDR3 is TGTGCCAGCAGCCTTACAGTCTCTGGAAACACCATATATTTT.

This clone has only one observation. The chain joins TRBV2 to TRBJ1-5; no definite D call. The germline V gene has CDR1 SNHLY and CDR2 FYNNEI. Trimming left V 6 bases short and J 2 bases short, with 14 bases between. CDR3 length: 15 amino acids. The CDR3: CASRSQGLGNQPQHF. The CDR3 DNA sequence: TGTGCCAGCAGATCACAAGGACTTGGCAATCAGCCCCAGCATTTT.

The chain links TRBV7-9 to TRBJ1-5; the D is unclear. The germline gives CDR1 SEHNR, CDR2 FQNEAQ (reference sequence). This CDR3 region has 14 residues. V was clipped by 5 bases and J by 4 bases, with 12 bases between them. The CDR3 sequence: CASSLLNSNQPQHF. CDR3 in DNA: TGTGCCAGCAGCCTACTAAACTCAAATCAGCCCCAGCATTTT.

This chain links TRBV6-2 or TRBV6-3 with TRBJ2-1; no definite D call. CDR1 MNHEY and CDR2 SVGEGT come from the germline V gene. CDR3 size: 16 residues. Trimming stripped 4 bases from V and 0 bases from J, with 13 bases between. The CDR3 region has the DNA TGTGCCAGCAGTTTCTTGGGCTACAGCTCCTACAATGAGCAGTTCTTC. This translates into CASSFLGYSSYNEQFF.

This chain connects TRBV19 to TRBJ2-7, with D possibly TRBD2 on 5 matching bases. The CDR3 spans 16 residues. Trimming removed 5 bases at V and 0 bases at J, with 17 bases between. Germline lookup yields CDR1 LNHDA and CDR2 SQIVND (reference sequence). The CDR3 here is CASSREVGGGSYEQYF. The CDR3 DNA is TGTGCCAGTAGTCGGGAAGTGGGCGGAGGCTCCTACGAGCAGTACTTC.

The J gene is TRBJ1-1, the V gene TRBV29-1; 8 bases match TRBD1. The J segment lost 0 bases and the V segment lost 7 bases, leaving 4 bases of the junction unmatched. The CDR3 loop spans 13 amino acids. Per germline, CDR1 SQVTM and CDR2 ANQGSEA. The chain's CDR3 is CSGQGRVNTEAFF. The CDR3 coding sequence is TGCAGCGGACAGGGGAGGGTGAACACTGAAGCTTTCTTT.

For the CDR3, the DNA is TGTGCCAGCAGTTACCGGTTCTCGACCGGGGAGCTGTTTTTT. It specifies CASSYRFSTGELFF. The rearrangement joins TRBV6-5 to TRBJ2-2; no clear D. The CDR3 totals 14 residues. V was cut by 2 bases and J by 5 bases, with 9 bases left in between. CDR1 and CDR2 from the germline V gene are MNHEY and SVGAGI.

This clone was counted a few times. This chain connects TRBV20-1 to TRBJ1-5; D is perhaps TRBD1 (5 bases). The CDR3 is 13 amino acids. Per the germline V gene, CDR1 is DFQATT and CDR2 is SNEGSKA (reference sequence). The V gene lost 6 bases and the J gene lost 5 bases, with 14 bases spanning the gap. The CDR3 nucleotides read TGCAGTGCAAGTCGACGGGGGTATCAGCCCCAGCATTTT. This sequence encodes CSASRRGYQPQHF.

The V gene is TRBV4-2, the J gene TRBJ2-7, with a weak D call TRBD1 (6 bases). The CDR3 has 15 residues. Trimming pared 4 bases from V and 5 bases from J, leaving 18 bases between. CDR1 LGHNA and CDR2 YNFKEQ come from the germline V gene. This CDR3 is CASSPLDRLGNEQYF. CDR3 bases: TGTGCCAGCAGCCCTCTCGACAGGCTTGGAAACGAGCAGTACTTC.

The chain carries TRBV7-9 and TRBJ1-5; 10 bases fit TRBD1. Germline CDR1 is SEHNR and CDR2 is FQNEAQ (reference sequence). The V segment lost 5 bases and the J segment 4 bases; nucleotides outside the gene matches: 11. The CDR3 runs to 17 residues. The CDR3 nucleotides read TGTGCCAGCAGCCGGGGACAGGGGTTTCTCCGGAATCAGCCCCAGCATTTT. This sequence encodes CASSRGQGFLRNQPQHF.

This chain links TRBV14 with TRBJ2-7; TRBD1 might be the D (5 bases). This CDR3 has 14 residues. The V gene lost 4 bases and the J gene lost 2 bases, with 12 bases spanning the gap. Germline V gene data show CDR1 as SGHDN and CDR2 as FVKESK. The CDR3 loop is CASSPRWGAYEQYF. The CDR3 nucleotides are TGTGCCAGCAGCCCTCGGTGGGGCGCCTACGAGCAGTACTTC.

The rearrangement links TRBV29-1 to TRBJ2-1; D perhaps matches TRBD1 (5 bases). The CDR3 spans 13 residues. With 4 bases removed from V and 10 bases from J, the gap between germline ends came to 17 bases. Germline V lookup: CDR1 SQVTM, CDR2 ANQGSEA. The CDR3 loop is CSVGAPGLREQFF. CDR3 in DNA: TGCAGCGTTGGGGCCCCAGGGTTACGCGAGCAGTTCTTC.

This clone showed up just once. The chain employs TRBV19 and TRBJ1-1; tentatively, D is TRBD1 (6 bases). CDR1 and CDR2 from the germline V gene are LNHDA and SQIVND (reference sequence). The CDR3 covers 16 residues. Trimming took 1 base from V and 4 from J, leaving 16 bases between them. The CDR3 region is CASSIGATGLSTEAFF. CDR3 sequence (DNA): TGTGCCAGTAGTATAGGCGCCACAGGGTTGTCCACTGAAGCTTTCTTT.

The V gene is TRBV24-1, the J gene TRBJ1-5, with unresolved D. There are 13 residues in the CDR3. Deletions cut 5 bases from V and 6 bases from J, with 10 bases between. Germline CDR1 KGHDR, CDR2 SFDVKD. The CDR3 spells CATSAMTGQPQHF. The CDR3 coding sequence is TGTGCCACCAGTGCCATGACGGGTCAGCCCCAGCATTTT.

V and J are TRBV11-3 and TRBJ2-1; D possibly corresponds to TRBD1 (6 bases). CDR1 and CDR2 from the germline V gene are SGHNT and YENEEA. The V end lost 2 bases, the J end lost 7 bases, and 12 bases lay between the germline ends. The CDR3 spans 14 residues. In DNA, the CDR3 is TGTGCCAGCAGCTTACGGGACGGGACAAATGAGCAGTTCTTC. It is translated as CASSLRDGTNEQFF.

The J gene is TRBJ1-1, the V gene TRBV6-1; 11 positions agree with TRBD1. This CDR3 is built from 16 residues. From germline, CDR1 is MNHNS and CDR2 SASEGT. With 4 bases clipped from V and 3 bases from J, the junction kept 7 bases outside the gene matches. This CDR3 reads CASSGSGTGGDTEAFF. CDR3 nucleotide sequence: TGTGCCAGCAGTGGTTCCGGGACAGGGGGGGACACTGAAGCTTTCTTT.

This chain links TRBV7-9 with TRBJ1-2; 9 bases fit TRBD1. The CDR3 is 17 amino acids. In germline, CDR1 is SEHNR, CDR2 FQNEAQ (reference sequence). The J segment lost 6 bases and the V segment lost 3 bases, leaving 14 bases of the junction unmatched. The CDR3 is CASSFGLGVQGANGYTF. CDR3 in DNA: TGTGCCAGCAGCTTCGGCCTGGGGGTACAGGGGGCGAATGGCTACACCTTC.

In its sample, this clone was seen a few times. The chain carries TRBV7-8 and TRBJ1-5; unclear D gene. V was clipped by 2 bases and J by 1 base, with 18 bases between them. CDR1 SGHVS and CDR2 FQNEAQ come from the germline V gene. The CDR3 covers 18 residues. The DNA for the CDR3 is TGTGCCAGCAGCTTAAGGTTGATATGGGGAGGGAGCAATCAGCCCCAGCATTTT. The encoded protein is CASSLRLIWGGSNQPQHF. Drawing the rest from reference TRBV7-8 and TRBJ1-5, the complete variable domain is GAGVSQSPRYKVAKRGQDVALRCDPISGHVSLFWYQQALGQGPEFLTYFQNEAQLDKSGLPSDRFFAERPEGSVSTLKIQRTQQEDSAVYLCASSLRLIWGGSNQPQHFGDGTRLSIL.